These 28 T cell receptor beta chains share one sample of origin, sequenced in a study of response to subunit inactivated influenza vaccine. MiXCR, run by TCRdb on the RT-PCR reads, gives a single entry per CDR3 protein. The sample shows roughly 630,000 distinct CDR3 sequences, 13% to 15% of them seen only once. Material: PBMCs from blood, obtained approximately 15 days before vaccination. The receptors were gathered from a man in his fifties who received an inactivated influenza vaccine.

This clonotype was counted ten times or more. This rearrangement joins TRBV18 to TRBJ2-7, with unresolved D. The germline V gene encodes CDR1 KGHSH and CDR2 LQKENI. This CDR3 is built from 13 residues. Trimming cost V 2 bases and J 3 bases, with 8 bases left between them. The CDR3 region is CASSPASFYEQYF. The CDR3, as DNA: TGTGCCAGCTCACCAGCCAGCTTCTACGAGCAGTACTTC.

J is TRBJ2-2 and V is TRBV10-3; D remains unclear. Per germline, CDR1 ENHRY and CDR2 SYGVKD. The CDR3 runs 18 residues. Deletions cut 1 base from V and 0 bases from J, with 15 bases between. CDR3 coding DNA: TGTGCCATCAGTGAGTTCCCGGCTTTGGGGACGAACACCGGGGAGCTGTTTTTT. Residues: CAISEFPALGTNTGELFF.

The chain employs TRBV6-2 or TRBV6-3 and TRBJ2-1; 9 positions agree with TRBD1. Trimming removed 4 bases from V and 5 bases from J; junction bases left unmatched: 6. Germline loops: CDR1 MNHEY, CDR2 SVGEGT. The CDR3 is 15 amino acids. CDR3 loop: CASSWGQGWDNEQFF. In DNA, the CDR3 is TGTGCCAGCAGTTGGGGACAGGGATGGGACAATGAGCAGTTCTTC.

The rearrangement uses TRBV19 and TRBJ2-2; no reliable D call. The CDR3 totals 16 residues. The germline V gene encodes CDR1 LNHDA and CDR2 SQIVND (reference sequence). V was cut by 9 bases and J by 0 bases, with 17 bases left in between. The CDR3 sequence: CASLPRVLANTGELFF. CDR3 coding DNA: TGTGCCAGCTTGCCTAGGGTCCTGGCGAACACCGGGGAGCTGTTTTTT.

This clonotype was detected a few times. The genes are TRBV29-1 and TRBJ2-5; D may correspond to TRBD1 or TRBD2 (5 bases each). Germline-derived CDR1 and CDR2 are SQVTM and ANQGSEA. The ends were cut back, 2 bases at V and 4 bases at J, with 11 bases in the middle. The CDR3 length is 13 residues. The CDR3 DNA reads as TGCAGCGTTGAAAGGGGAGCGGCAGAGACCCAGTACTTC. It encodes CSVERGAAETQYF.

This chain uses TRBV5-1 with TRBJ2-1, with D perhaps TRBD1 (6 bases). The germline V gene encodes CDR1 SGHRS and CDR2 YFSETQ. The CDR3 has 15 amino acids. Trimming left V 4 bases short and J 2 bases short, with 13 bases between. CDR3 DNA: TGCGCCAGCAGCGTACAGGGAAGCACCTACAATGAGCAGTTCTTC. As protein: CASSVQGSTYNEQFF.

J is TRBJ2-7 and V is TRBV3-1, with 11 bases fitting TRBD2. CDR1 and CDR2 (germline): LGHDT, YNNKEL (reference sequence). The junction had 2 bases not matched to a gene; V was cut back by 3 bases and J by 4 bases. The CDR3 consists of 14 residues. CDR3 loop: CASSHTSGSYEQYF. The CDR3 region has the DNA TGTGCCAGCAGCCATACTAGCGGGAGTTACGAGCAGTACTTC.

The chain recombines TRBV2 with TRBJ1-1; D remains unclear. The V gene's germline CDR1 is SNHLY and CDR2 FYNNEI. V was pared by 3 bases and J by 0 bases, with 8 bases between. This CDR3 comprises 14 residues. CDR3 amino acids: CASSEGFMNTEAFF. DNA of the CDR3: TGTGCCAGCAGTGAGGGATTCATGAACACTGAAGCTTTCTTT.

This clonotype was detected a few times. This chain links TRBV7-2 with TRBJ2-2; a possible D gene is TRBD2 (6 bases). The CDR3 contains 15 residues. The germline V gene encodes CDR1 SGHTA and CDR2 FQGNSA. V was trimmed by 5 bases and J by 6 bases, leaving 16 bases between them. CDR3 sequence: CASSPLTRGAGELFF. DNA for the CDR3: TGTGCCAGCAGCCCCCTTACGCGGGGAGCCGGGGAGCTGTTTTTT.

This clonotype has at least ten counts. The gene calls are TRBV3-1 and TRBJ1-1; unclear D gene. The CDR3 sequence is 13 residues long. V lost 2 bases, J lost 5 bases, and 9 bases lay in between. Per the germline V gene, CDR1 is LGHDT and CDR2 is YNNKEL (reference sequence). This chain's CDR3 is CASSQKGGTEAFF. CDR3 bases: TGTGCCAGCAGCCAAAAGGGAGGGACTGAAGCTTTCTTT.

The chain is built from TRBV20-1 and TRBJ2-3, with TRBD2 matching 9 bases. The CDR3 consists of 15 residues. CDR1 and CDR2 (germline): DFQATT, SNEGSKA (reference sequence). Unmatched junction bases numbered 6, after V lost 3 bases and J lost 2 bases. The CDR3 DNA sequence: TGCAGTGCTAGTAATCTAGCGGGGAACACAGATACGCAGTATTTT. Protein: CSASNLAGNTDTQYF.

In its sample, this clonotype was seen a few times. This chain connects TRBV6-1 to TRBJ1-4, with 11 positions matching TRBD1. CDR1 is MNHNS, CDR2 SASEGT, per germline. V was pared by 6 bases and J by 2 bases, with 11 bases of the junction left unmatched. The CDR3 loop spans 18 amino acids. The CDR3 bases are TGTGCCAGCAGCCCCCTCCGGGACAGGGGGGGCACTAATGAAAAACTGTTTTTT. Residues: CASSPLRDRGGTNEKLFF.

This clonotype was picked up a small number of times. J is TRBJ2-5 and V is TRBV20-1; TRBD2 aligns across 9 bases. Unmatched junction bases numbered 6, after V lost 3 bases and J lost 4 bases. Germline assignment: CDR1 DFQATT and CDR2 SNEGSKA (reference sequence). CDR3 length: 14 amino acids. The CDR3 DNA follows: TGCAGTGCTAGGTTGCGGGAGGGCGGAGAGACCCAGTACTTC. As protein: CSARLREGGETQYF.

The chain combines TRBV11-1 with TRBJ1-1; 7 bases line up with TRBD1. The germline V gene has CDR1 SGHAT and CDR2 FQDESV (reference sequence). V lost 3 bases, J lost 3 bases, and 4 bases stayed unmatched. The CDR3 runs to 14 residues. As DNA, the CDR3 is TGTGCCAGCAGCTTCCGACAGGGATACACTGAAGCTTTCTTT. The encoded protein is CASSFRQGYTEAFF.

This chain's CDR3 is CSARGQGGRREKLFF. The CDR3 nucleotides are TGCAGTGCTAGAGGACAGGGGGGACGGCGAGAAAAACTGTTTTTT. This sequence joins TRBV20-1 and TRBJ1-4; 9 nucleotides align to TRBD1. The V gene's germline CDR1 is DFQATT and CDR2 SNEGSKA (reference sequence). The CDR3 has 15 residues. Trimming took 1 base from V and 8 from J; bases not matched to a gene: 8.

The CDR3 DNA follows: TGCAGTGCTGGACTAGCGGGAGGAATAGGGGAGCTGTTTTTT. It specifies CSAGLAGGIGELFF. V is TRBV20-1 and J is TRBJ2-2, with 14 bases matching TRBD2. Trimming took 5 bases from V and 8 from J; bases not matched to a gene: 4. Germline V gives CDR1 DFQATT, CDR2 SNEGSKA (reference sequence). This CDR3 is 14 amino acids long.

This clonotype was recorded at least ten times. This CDR3 is CASTDLGTQYF. The CDR3 nucleotides read TGTGCCAGCACGGATCTGGGTACCCAGTACTTC. This chain uses TRBV6-2 or TRBV6-3 with TRBJ2-5; D is unresolved. Looked up from germline, CDR1 is MNHEY and CDR2 is SVGEGT. The CDR3 is 11 residues long. V shed 7 bases and J shed 8 bases, with 11 bases lying between them.

The rearrangement joins TRBV6-2 or TRBV6-3 to TRBJ1-5, with D maybe TRBD1 (6 bases). The V end lost 2 bases, the J end lost 3 bases, and 8 bases lay between the germline ends. CDR1 is MNHEY and CDR2 is SVGEGT in the germline V gene. The CDR3 sequence is 14 residues long. The chain's CDR3 is CASSYVGANQPQHF. As DNA, the CDR3 is TGTGCCAGCAGTTACGTGGGGGCCAATCAGCCCCAGCATTTT.

This clonotype turned up a few times. The rearrangement links TRBV25-1 to TRBJ2-3; possible D gene TRBD1, 5 bases. The CDR3 is 13 residues long. V shed 5 bases and J shed 5 bases, with 11 bases lying between them. Germline V gives CDR1 MGHDK, CDR2 SYGVNS. CDR3 DNA sequence: TGTGCCAGCAGTTGGGGCTCCATAGATACGCAGTATTTT. Protein: CASSWGSIDTQYF.

The V gene is TRBV12-3 or TRBV12-4, the J gene TRBJ2-7; D unclear. The V and J ends lost 5 bases and 2 bases respectively, with 10 bases between them. This CDR3 comprises 13 residues. The CDR3 DNA reads as TGTGCCAGCAGTCAGGAGTTTGCCTACGAGCAGTACTTC. Translating gives CASSQEFAYEQYF.

The chain uses TRBV5-6 and TRBJ2-2, with 7 nucleotides matching TRBD2. V shed 4 bases, J shed 5 bases, and the junction held 11 bases outside the gene matches. The germline CDR1 and CDR2 sequences are SGHDT and YYEEEE. This CDR3 region has 16 residues. In DNA, the CDR3 is TGTGCCAGCAGCCGAGGGAGGGGAGTTCGGACCGGGGAGCTGTTTTTT. This gives the protein CASSRGRGVRTGELFF.

V is TRBV9 and J is TRBJ2-2; D is undetermined. The CDR3 spans 17 residues. The V end was cut by 3 bases, the J end by 0 bases, with 15 bases between. CDR1 is SGDLS, CDR2 YYNGEE, per germline. CDR3: CASSDPGRNANTGELFF. The CDR3 DNA reads as TGTGCCAGCAGCGACCCAGGTCGGAACGCGAACACCGGGGAGCTGTTTTTT.

V usage is TRBV20-1 and J usage is TRBJ2-3; 8 bases align to TRBD2. The junction had 13 bases not matched to a gene; V was cut back by 5 bases and J by 6 bases. Germline CDR1 and CDR2: DFQATT and SNEGSKA (reference sequence). This CDR3 spans 15 amino acids. The CDR3 loop reads CSADTHRASGDTQYF. The CDR3 nucleotides read TGCAGTGCTGATACGCACCGAGCTAGCGGGGATACGCAGTATTTT.

This clonotype came up a few times. V is TRBV29-1 and J is TRBJ2-5; the D gene is possibly TRBD1 (6 bases). The V end lost 6 bases, the J end lost 4 bases, and 15 bases lay between the germline ends. This CDR3 comprises 13 residues. The V gene's germline CDR1 is SQVTM and CDR2 ANQGSEA. The CDR3 DNA follows: TGCAGCGTGGCCACAGGGTTTGGAGAGACCCAGTACTTC. Translation gives CSVATGFGETQYF. The variable domain in full, completed from reference TRBV29-1 and TRBJ2-5, reads SAVISQKPSRDICQRGTSLTIQCQVDSQVTMMFWYRQQPGQSLTLIATANQGSEATYESGFVIDKFPISRPNLTFSTLTVSNMSPEDSSIYLCSVATGFGETQYFGPGTRLLVL.

The genes are TRBV27 and TRBJ1-6, with 8 bases aligning to TRBD1. V was clipped by 1 base and J by 8 bases; unmatched bases: 7. The CDR3 has 16 amino acids. Germline V gene lookup returns CDR1 MNHEY and CDR2 SMNVEV (reference sequence). For the CDR3, the DNA is TGTGCCAGCAGTTTATTGGACAGGGTCCGTTATTCACCCCTCCACTTT. Residues: CASSLLDRVRYSPLHF.

This clonotype was detected a few times. V is TRBV28 and J is TRBJ2-7; TRBD1 matches 9 bases. The ends lost 5 bases at V and 3 bases at J; junction bases unmatched: 11. Germline CDR1 is MDHEN and CDR2 is SYDVKM. The CDR3 loop spans 16 amino acids. The CDR3 spells CASSPMRTGDNYEQYF. CDR3 sequence (DNA): TGTGCCAGCAGTCCAATGAGGACAGGGGACAACTACGAGCAGTACTTC.

A few counts support this clonotype. The gene calls are TRBV4-2 and TRBJ2-3; 9 positions agree with TRBD2. From germline, CDR1 is LGHNA and CDR2 YNFKEQ. CDR3 length: 16 residues. V shed 0 bases and J 4 bases; nucleotides not matched to a gene: 5. The CDR3 nucleotides read TGTGCCAGCAGCCAAGAGAGACTAGCGGACGCAGATACGCAGTATTTT. Its protein is CASSQERLADADTQYF.

The rearrangement joins TRBV12-3 or TRBV12-4 to TRBJ2-7, with 9 bases identical to TRBD1. This CDR3 contains 16 residues. Trimming took 5 bases from V and 3 from J; bases not matched to a gene: 11. CDR3 residues: CASSIGTGTLLYEQYF. The CDR3 region has the DNA TGTGCCAGCAGTATTGGGACAGGGACTCTTCTCTACGAGCAGTACTTC.